This T cell receptor beta chain was recorded in a study of blood T cell repertoires in COVID-19. Across the whole study: There were acute and convalescent COVID-19 samples, and they came from the United States, Italy and Spain. T cells, B-cell-depleted T cells, or PBMCs supplied cDNA or gDNA.

Assay used: immunoSEQ multiplex PCR; TCRdb lists only in-frame clones, some missing. The table lists roughly 380,000 clones, approximately 89% of them singletons. The germline V gene has CDR1 MNHEY and CDR2 SVGAGI. This CDR3 has 15 amino acids. With 6 bases removed from V and 0 bases from J, the gap between germline ends came to 12 bases. This sequence was found in a middle-aged woman with COVID-19, enrolled during active disease. V is TRBV6-5 and J is TRBJ1-3; tentatively, D is TRBD1 (5 bases). What was sequenced was peripheral blood. CDR3 sequence reads: CASSLTASSGNTIYF. CDR3 nucleotide sequence: TGTGCCAGCAGCCTGACAGCGAGCTCTGGAAACACCATATATTTT.